A single sample gave rise to the 3 T cell receptor beta chains below, sequenced in a study of radiation and T cells in renal cell carcinoma. Time point: baseline pretreatment blood. Stated treatment: 15 Gy SBRT to primary tumor, nephrectomy 4 weeks later. Clones were sequenced by immunoSEQ multiplex PCR, and TCRdb holds only the in-frame ones, with some missing. The sample lists approximately 150,000 clones, approximately 87% occurring once. The starting material was blood, obtained from a patient whose treatment included radiotherapy and nephrectomy. The source is a woman between 45 and 60 years old with renal cell carcinoma.

This sequence joins TRBV5-1 and TRBJ2-1; 7 bases are shared with TRBD2. Trimming at V came to 3 bases and at J to 0 bases, leaving 9 bases not matched to a gene. The germline CDR1 and CDR2 sequences are SGHRS and YFSETQ. There are 17 residues in the CDR3. The CDR3 protein is CASSSATSSYSYNEQFF. CDR3 in DNA: TGCGCCAGCAGCTCCGCGACTAGCTCCTACTCCTACAATGAGCAGTTCTTC.

V gene TRBV25-1 combines with J gene TRBJ1-2; D perhaps matches TRBD1 (5 bases). Per the germline V gene, CDR1 is MGHDK and CDR2 is SYGVNS. The CDR3 is 13 amino acids. V lost 4 bases and J 4 bases, leaving 10 bases between the germline ends. The CDR3 here is CASSGGGVYGYTF. CDR3 nucleotides: TGTGCCAGCAGTGGGGGGGGAGTCTATGGCTACACCTTC.

The chain couples TRBV2 to TRBJ2-4, with TRBD1 as a possible D gene (5 bases). V shed 8 bases and J shed 6 bases, with 14 bases lying between them. The CDR3 spans 13 residues. Germline-derived CDR1 and CDR2 are SNHLY and FYNNEI. The CDR3 loop is CASGSGRANIQYF. Written as DNA, the CDR3 is TGTGCCAGCGGGTCGGGCAGGGCAAACATTCAGTACTTC.